This passage covers 5 T cell receptor beta chains from one sample sequenced in a study of shared clonotypes between healthy human individuals. Using immunoSEQ multiplex PCR, the repertoire was profiled, and TCRdb retains in-frame clones only, with some absent. The data hold over a million clones, with approximately 78% observed a single time. The material sequenced was memory CD4+ T cells from PBMCs. Subset defined: CD45RA-negative fraction. The source of these receptors is a man between 18 and 29 years old in good health. Some clones in this sample may be carry-over from other donors' samples.

This clone was detected ten times or more. V usage is TRBV28 and J usage is TRBJ2-1; 10 bases line up with TRBD2. The V segment lost 6 bases and the J segment 2 bases; nucleotides outside the gene matches: 16. The CDR3 sequence is 19 residues long. Germline V gene data show CDR1 as MDHEN and CDR2 as SYDVKM. The CDR3 loop reads CASSFGSWRLAGAYNEQFF. The CDR3 nucleotides read TGTGCCAGCAGCTTCGGATCGTGGAGGCTAGCGGGAGCCTACAATGAGCAGTTCTTC.

The chain carries TRBV6-1 and TRBJ1-3; a weak D match, TRBD1 (5 bases). The CDR3 extends over 14 amino acids. Trimming removed 3 bases at V and 6 bases at J, with 12 bases between. Germline values: CDR1 MNHNS, CDR2 SASEGT. This CDR3 reads CASSDVREENTIYF. The CDR3 nucleotides read TGTGCCAGCAGTGATGTCAGGGAGGAAAACACCATATATTTT.

This chain connects TRBV12-2 to TRBJ2-3. TRBV12-2 is designated a pseudogene. CDR3 length: 21 amino acids. The CDR3, as DNA: TGTGCAAGTCGCCCCTGTACCGGACCGATAAAGGGATTCGGACGGAGAGATACGCAGTATTTT. This gives the protein CASRPCTGPIKGFGRRDTQYF.

The sample holds one count of this clone. The chain links TRBV19 to TRBJ2-3, with TRBD2 matching 11 bases. V dropped 6 bases and J dropped 2; count of bases not matched to a gene: 4. The CDR3 runs to 15 residues. Germline lookup yields CDR1 LNHDA and CDR2 SQIVND (reference sequence). CDR3 DNA sequence: TGTGCCAGTAGCGGACTAGCGGGTCCCACAGATACGCAGTATTTT. Protein sequence: CASSGLAGPTDTQYF.

The J gene is TRBJ2-3, the V gene TRBV29-1, with D tentatively TRBD1 (6 bases). The V end lost 6 bases, the J end lost 0 bases, and 13 bases lay between the germline ends. This CDR3 is built from 14 residues. Germline V gene data show CDR1 as SQVTM and CDR2 as ANQGSEA. CDR3 bases: TGCAGCGTCTCCCGGGACACCAGCACAGATACGCAGTATTTT. It yields the protein CSVSRDTSTDTQYF.